The T cell receptor (beta chain) described here comes from a study of Ad26.COV2.S vaccination and SARS-CoV-2 variants. On the study more broadly: Ad26.COV2.S shots went into the muscle once or twice, 56 days apart. Findings and caveats of the study: With respect to non-spike TCR breadth, vaccine and placebo recipients were similar.

Using immunoSEQ multiplex PCR, the repertoire was profiled, and TCRdb retains in-frame clones only, with some absent. The table records about 680,000 clones, roughly 90% of them present only once. This CDR3 spans 13 amino acids. V gave up 2 bases and J gave up 6 bases, with 8 bases separating them. Germline CDR1 is LGHDT and CDR2 is YNNKEL (reference sequence). Described treatment: approximately 18 received Ad26.COV2.S at low or high dose, single or two shots; roughly 5 received placebo; per-sample allocation not given. Collection of the samples took place on day 63 after the first injection of vaccine or placebo. Ad26.COV2.S expressed prefusion-stabilized spike from the original Wuhan strain. Note on this clone: Its matching antigen is unknown.

The specimen comprised peripheral blood, sampled in a trial of Ad26.COV2.S vaccine versus placebo. The receptor comes from a person between 18 and 60 years old who received the Ad26.COV2.S COVID-19 vaccine or a placebo. The rearrangement links TRBV3-1 (or the pseudogene TRBV3-2) to TRBJ1-5, with D hard to call. CDR3 bases: TGTGCCAGCAGCCAAAGAGGGTCTCAGCCCCAGCATTTT. This gives the protein CASSQRGSQPQHF.